The 12 T cell receptor beta chains presented below share a single source sample, sequenced in a study of identical twins. TCRdb re-derived calls from the 5' RACE reads in MiXCR, one entry per CDR3 protein. The profile covers about 570,000 distinct CDR3 sequences, with nearly 10% appearing a single time and 2.5% to 3% taken by the ten largest. This same sample was also taken into another study, of yellow fever vaccine responses in identical twins.

Sequenced sample: PBMCs. The receptors were gathered from a young woman in good health.

The rearrangement links TRBV20-1 to TRBJ2-1; D might be TRBD1 (5 bases). The CDR3 runs to 14 residues. The V gene's germline CDR1 is DFQATT and CDR2 SNEGSKA (reference sequence). V was cut by 2 bases and J by 7 bases, with 15 bases left in between. In nucleotides, the CDR3 is TGCAGTGCTAGATCTTGGCAGGGTATGAATGAGCAGTTCTTC. This codes for CSARSWQGMNEQFF.

This clonotype was counted between two and nine times. This chain joins TRBV5-1 and TRBJ2-3; 8 bases line up with TRBD2. Trimming cost V 4 bases and J 3 bases; bases outside gene matches: 4. The CDR3 runs 14 residues. CDR1 is SGHRS and CDR2 is YFSETQ in the germline V gene. The CDR3 bases are TGCGCCAGCAGCGCAGGGACTAGAACAGATACGCAGTATTTT. Its translation: CASSAGTRTDTQYF.

The chain couples TRBV28 to TRBJ2-7; a weak D match, TRBD1 (5 bases). Trimming removed 3 bases from V and 6 bases from J, with 15 bases in between. The length of the CDR3 is 14 residues. Germline V gives CDR1 MDHEN, CDR2 SYDVKM. The CDR3 DNA follows: TGTGCCAGCAGTTTGGCAGGGTATTATAGCGAGCAGTACTTC. Residues: CASSLAGYYSEQYF. The full variable domain, with the rest looked up from reference TRBV28 and TRBJ2-7, is DVKVTQSSRYLVKRTGEKVFLECVQDMDHENMFWYRQDPGLGLRLIYFSYDVKMKEKGDIPEGYSVSREKKERFSLILESASTNQTSMYLCASSLAGYYSEQYFGPGTRLTVT.

This clonotype was seen many times. The rearrangement joins TRBV29-1 to TRBJ2-7; D is unclear. V gave up 5 bases and J gave up 3 bases, with 11 bases separating them. CDR3 length equals 12 residues. CDR1 is SQVTM and CDR2 is ANQGSEA in the germline V gene. CDR3 sequence: CSVTQKNYEQYF. CDR3 coding DNA: TGCAGCGTTACTCAGAAGAACTACGAGCAGTACTTC.

The J gene is TRBJ2-1, the V gene TRBV11-3; 10 bases line up with TRBD2. The CDR3 has 16 amino acids. The trim removed 1 base at V and 4 bases at J, leaving 4 bases unmatched. Per the germline V gene, CDR1 is SGHNT and CDR2 is YENEEA. The CDR3 sequence is CASSLGGLARYNEQFF. The CDR3 DNA is TGTGCCAGCAGCTTAGGGGGACTAGCGCGATACAATGAGCAGTTCTTC.

Many counts were recorded for this clonotype. The chain recombines TRBV20-1 with TRBJ2-1, with a weak D call TRBD2 (9 bases). V gave up 4 bases and J gave up 2 bases, with 24 bases separating them. Per germline, CDR1 DFQATT and CDR2 SNEGSKA (reference sequence). This CDR3 comprises 18 residues. The CDR3 protein is CSAIQGGLAGITYNEQFF. CDR3 bases: TGCAGTGCTATACAGGGGGGCCTAGCGGGAATAACCTACAATGAGCAGTTCTTC.

This clonotype was found a few times. The chain carries TRBV28 and TRBJ2-1; TRBD2 agrees at 12 bases. The CDR3 contains 16 residues. The germline V gene has CDR1 MDHEN and CDR2 SYDVKM. Trimming removed 3 bases from V and 7 bases from J; junction bases left unmatched: 7. CDR3 sequence reads: CASSFASGRAVNEQFF. The CDR3 DNA sequence: TGTGCCAGCAGTTTCGCTAGCGGGAGGGCCGTTAATGAGCAGTTCTTC.

This clonotype turned up a few times. The rearrangement links TRBV7-2 to TRBJ1-1, with no clear D. From germline, CDR1 is SGHTA and CDR2 FQGNSA. Trimming shortened V by 6 bases and J by 3 bases, and 8 bases separated the two germline ends. The CDR3 consists of 12 residues. DNA of the CDR3: TGTGCCAGCAGACCCACCCACACTGAAGCTTTCTTT. Amino acid sequence: CASRPTHTEAFF.

Many counts were recorded for this clonotype. V gene TRBV29-1 combines with J gene TRBJ2-7; 7 bases agree with TRBD2. Germline V gene data show CDR1 as SQVTM and CDR2 as ANQGSEA. J was trimmed by 1 base and V by 5 bases; bases with no gene match: 5. The CDR3 length is 13 residues. The CDR3 loop is CSVRQGGSYEQYF. In nucleotides, the CDR3 is TGCAGCGTTCGGCAGGGAGGGTCCTACGAGCAGTACTTC.

V is TRBV5-5 and J is TRBJ2-7; D not certain. CDR1 is SGHKS, CDR2 YYEKEE, per germline (reference sequence). The CDR3 sequence is 13 residues long. Trimming removed 4 bases at V and 0 bases at J, with 8 bases between. CDR3 loop: CASSLRFSYEQYF. CDR3 DNA sequence: TGTGCCAGCAGCCTAAGATTCTCCTACGAGCAGTACTTC.

This chain uses TRBV4-3 with TRBJ2-7; 8 nucleotides agree with TRBD2. V was pared by 1 base and J by 2 bases, with 4 bases of the junction left unmatched. The CDR3 runs to 15 residues. Germline V CDR1 and CDR2: LGHNA, YSLEER. In nucleotides, the CDR3 is TGCGCCAGCAGCCAAGCGGCGGGGGGAACCTACGAGCAGTACTTC. Amino acid sequence: CASSQAAGGTYEQYF.

This clonotype showed up just a few times. V is TRBV6-2 or TRBV6-3 and J is TRBJ2-7; the D gene could be TRBD1 or TRBD2 (5 bases each). Trimming shortened V by 2 bases and J by 7 bases, and 15 bases separated the two germline ends. CDR1 and CDR2 from the germline V gene are MNHEY and SVGEGT. The CDR3 has 14 residues. The CDR3 coding sequence is TGTGCCAGCAGTTACCCGGGGCCCATGAGGGAGCAGTACTTC. It encodes CASSYPGPMREQYF.